This TCR beta chain was sequenced in a study of blood T cell repertoires in COVID-19. Study as a whole: Samples of COVID-19 (acute and convalescent) were obtained from the United States, Italy and Spain. Sources were T cells, B-cell-depleted T cells, or PBMCs; the material itself was cDNA or gDNA.

In the authors' methods: Cell counts per sample came from amplifying reference gene primers. Data came from immunoSEQ multiplex PCR; TCRdb stores just in-frame clones and leaves some out. That table supplies the V and J calls and clone size; D and trimming were determined from the DNA. Among 120,000 to 150,000 clones listed, around 80% were seen once. The CDR3 loop spans 14 amino acids. Germline V gene sequence: CDR1 SGDLS, CDR2 YYNGEE. Trimming removed 0 bases at V and 3 bases at J, with 9 bases between. Sequencing was performed on peripheral blood. The chain links TRBV9 to TRBJ1-1, with D unresolved. This receptor was obtained from a man between 60 and 75 years old with acute or convalescent COVID-19. Here the CDR3 DNA reads TGTGCCAGCAGCGTAGAGGCCCGGGACACTGAAGCTTTCTTT. It yields the protein CASSVEARDTEAFF.